Listed below are T cell receptor beta chains from one sample, sequenced in a study of tumor-infiltrating lymphocytes in localized non-small cell lung cancer. Clones were read by immunoSEQ multiplex PCR, and TCRdb kept only the in-frame ones, dropping some. The table includes several thousand clones, 70% to 75% detected once. Sequences were obtained from lung tumor tissue. These receptors were obtained from a human donor with non-small cell lung cancer. Each CDR3 is given with its conserved first and last residue. The order of the fields is J gene, V gene, clone size, D gene, CDR3 DNA, CDR3 protein. A D gene is named only where the DNA matches it firmly. The listing skips clone size in some rows; elsewhere it reads once, few, many or a size class.

j_gene: TRBJ1-2
v_gene: TRBV28
abundance: NA
d_gene: NA
CDR3nt: TGTGCCACTTCGGGATGGGAAGGCTACACCTTC
CDR3aa: CATSGWEGYTF

j_gene: TRBJ2-5
v_gene: TRBV7-2
abundance: NA
d_gene: NA
CDR3nt: TGTGCCAGCAGCTTAGATAATGGCGAGACCCAGTACTTC
CDR3aa: CASSLDNGETQYF

j_gene: TRBJ2-7
v_gene: TRBV15
abundance: NA
d_gene: NA
CDR3nt: TGTGCCACCAGCTGGAGACAATCCTACGAGCAGTACTTC
CDR3aa: CATSWRQSYEQYF

j_gene: TRBJ2-2
v_gene: TRBV7-9
abundance: NA
d_gene: TRBD1
CDR3nt: TGTGCCAGCAGCTTGGACAGGGTCGCGAACACCGGGGAGCTGTTTTTT
CDR3aa: CASSLDRVANTGELFF

j_gene: TRBJ1-2
v_gene: TRBV7-3
abundance: NA
d_gene: NA
CDR3nt: TGTGCCAGCAGCTTGACTCCGGGACTGATCTATGGCTACACCTTC
CDR3aa: CASSLTPGLIYGYTF

j_gene: TRBJ2-2
v_gene: TRBV7-3
abundance: NA
d_gene: TRBD1
CDR3nt: TGTGCCAGCAGCCCGGGACAGGGCGGGGAGCTGTTTTTT
CDR3aa: CASSPGQGGELFF

j_gene: TRBJ2-1
v_gene: TRBV6-5
abundance: NA
d_gene: TRBD1
CDR3nt: TGTGCCAGCAGTTACAGGACAGGGGCCTACAATGAGCAGTTCTTC
CDR3aa: CASSYRTGAYNEQFF

j_gene: TRBJ1-5
v_gene: TRBV4-1
abundance: NA
d_gene: TRBD1
CDR3nt: TGCGCCAGCAGCCAAGAAGCGACAGGGGATCAGCCCCAGCATTTT
CDR3aa: CASSQEATGDQPQHF

j_gene: TRBJ2-6
v_gene: TRBV27
abundance: NA
d_gene: TRBD1
CDR3nt: TGTGCCAGCAGTGAGACAGGGTTCCCTGGGGCCAACGTCCTGACTTTC
CDR3aa: CASSETGFPGANVLTF

j_gene: TRBJ2-3
v_gene: TRBV5-1
abundance: NA
d_gene: NA
CDR3nt: TGCGCCAGCAGCGTAGATCGAGATACGCAGTATTTT
CDR3aa: CASSVDRDTQYF

j_gene: TRBJ2-7
v_gene: TRBV28
abundance: NA
d_gene: NA
CDR3nt: TGTGCCAGCAGTACAATCCGGACAGCCACCTACGAGCAGTACTTC
CDR3aa: CASSTIRTATYEQYF

j_gene: TRBJ2-7
v_gene: TRBV18
abundance: NA
d_gene: NA
CDR3nt: TGTGCCAGCTCACAACCGGGTGGCTACGAGCAGTACTTC
CDR3aa: CASSQPGGYEQYF

j_gene: TRBJ2-2
v_gene: TRBV4-2
abundance: NA
d_gene: NA
CDR3nt: TGTGCCAGCAGCCCGGGGGGCCCGAACACCGGGGAGCTGTTTTTT
CDR3aa: CASSPGGPNTGELFF

j_gene: TRBJ1-6
v_gene: TRBV5-1
abundance: few
d_gene: NA
CDR3nt: TGCGCCAGCAGCTTGGTGGGAATAGGACGCTATAATTCACCCCTCCACTTT
CDR3aa: CASSLVGIGRYNSPLHF

j_gene: TRBJ2-5
v_gene: TRBV6-5
abundance: NA
d_gene: TRBD1
CDR3nt: TGTGCCAGCAGTTACGGACAGGACAAAGAGACCCAGTACTTC
CDR3aa: CASSYGQDKETQYF

j_gene: TRBJ2-5
v_gene: TRBV19
abundance: NA
d_gene: NA
CDR3nt: TGTGCCAGTAGTCCCGGACAAGAGACCCAGTACTTC
CDR3aa: CASSPGQETQYF

j_gene: TRBJ1-4
v_gene: TRBV4-2
abundance: NA
d_gene: NA
CDR3nt: TGTGCCAGCAGCCAAGCCCTAGCTGGGGAAAAACTGTTTTTT
CDR3aa: CASSQALAGEKLFF

j_gene: TRBJ2-2
v_gene: TRBV19
abundance: NA
d_gene: TRBD2
CDR3nt: TGTGCCAGTAGCGGGGGGGGGCTAGCGGTTAACACCGGGGAGCTGTTTTTT
CDR3aa: CASSGGGLAVNTGELFF

j_gene: TRBJ2-3
v_gene: TRBV27
abundance: NA
d_gene: TRBD2
CDR3nt: TGTGCCAGCAGGGGAGCGGGGACTTTCACAGATACGCAGTATTTT
CDR3aa: CASRGAGTFTDTQYF

j_gene: TRBJ1-1
v_gene: TRBV28
abundance: NA
d_gene: NA
CDR3nt: TGTGCCAGCAGTTTTTTGGCTGAAGCTTTCTTT
CDR3aa: CASSFLAEAFF

j_gene: TRBJ2-1
v_gene: TRBV28
abundance: NA
d_gene: NA
CDR3nt: TGTGCCAGCGCGGGGGCATACAATGAGCAGTTCTTC
CDR3aa: CASAGAYNEQFF

j_gene: TRBJ1-2
v_gene: TRBV7-6
abundance: NA
d_gene: NA
CDR3nt: TGTGCCAGCAGCCCTCAGCAGACAGCTAACTATGGCTACACCTTC
CDR3aa: CASSPQQTANYGYTF

j_gene: TRBJ2-7
v_gene: TRBV9
abundance: NA
d_gene: NA
CDR3nt: TGTGCCAGCAGCGTAGAGTCGGGGGCCCTTGACGAGCAGTACTTC
CDR3aa: CASSVESGALDEQYF

j_gene: TRBJ2-7
v_gene: TRBV11-3
abundance: NA
d_gene: NA
CDR3nt: TGTGCCAGCAGCCCCCGGGGCCGATGGGGGGCCGAGCAGTACTTC
CDR3aa: CASSPRGRWGAEQYF

j_gene: TRBJ2-1
v_gene: TRBV19
abundance: NA
d_gene: TRBD2
CDR3nt: TGTGCCAGTAGTCCGCTGAGGAGCGGGGGTTACAATGAGCAGTTCTTC
CDR3aa: CASSPLRSGGYNEQFF

j_gene: TRBJ2-3
v_gene: TRBV5-1
abundance: NA
d_gene: NA
CDR3nt: TGCGCCAGCAGCCCCAAGGGTCCGGGGTTGGGCTCAGATACGCAGTATTTT
CDR3aa: CASSPKGPGLGSDTQYF

j_gene: TRBJ1-6
v_gene: TRBV7-8
abundance: NA
d_gene: NA
CDR3nt: TGTGCCAGCAGCTATCAGGGCTGGAATTCACCCCTCCACTTT
CDR3aa: CASSYQGWNSPLHF

j_gene: TRBJ1-2
v_gene: TRBV18
abundance: large
d_gene: NA
CDR3nt: TGTGCCAGCTCTCTAGACACCAACTATGGCTACACCTTC
CDR3aa: CASSLDTNYGYTF

j_gene: TRBJ2-7
v_gene: TRBV28
abundance: NA
d_gene: TRBD1
CDR3nt: TGTGCCAGCAGTTTATGGGGAGATGGACAGGGGTTACCCTACGAGCAGTACTTC
CDR3aa: CASSLWGDGQGLPYEQYF

j_gene: TRBJ1-4
v_gene: TRBV6-1
abundance: NA
d_gene: NA
CDR3nt: TGTGCCAGCACGGCGGGGACCTTTAATGAAAAACTGTTTTTT
CDR3aa: CASTAGTFNEKLFF

j_gene: TRBJ2-1
v_gene: TRBV5-1
abundance: NA
d_gene: NA
CDR3nt: TGCGCCAGCAGCTTACGGGGGTTCGAGTTCTTC
CDR3aa: CASSLRGFEFF

j_gene: TRBJ2-7
v_gene: TRBV2
abundance: NA
d_gene: TRBD2
CDR3nt: TGTGCCAGCAGTGAAAGTCTCCCGGGACTAGCGGGGGCAAACTACGAGCAGTACTTC
CDR3aa: CASSESLPGLAGANYEQYF

j_gene: TRBJ2-2
v_gene: TRBV5-1
abundance: once
d_gene: NA
CDR3nt: TGCGCCAGCCAACAAGGGGACACCGGGGAGCTGTTTTTT
CDR3aa: CASQQGDTGELFF

j_gene: TRBJ1-5
v_gene: TRBV10-3
abundance: NA
d_gene: NA
CDR3nt: TGTGCCATCAGTGAGCTCGGGGACAATCAGCCCCAGCATTTT
CDR3aa: CAISELGDNQPQHF

j_gene: TRBJ1-1
v_gene: TRBV6-5
abundance: NA
d_gene: NA
CDR3nt: TGTGCCAGCAGTTCCCGGGCGGGGGTAGGGACTGAAGCTTTCTTT
CDR3aa: CASSSRAGVGTEAFF

j_gene: TRBJ2-7
v_gene: TRBV7-9
abundance: NA
d_gene: TRBD2
CDR3nt: TGTGCCAGCAGCTGGGGACTAGCGGGGGGCTTGACCTACGAGCAGTACTTC
CDR3aa: CASSWGLAGGLTYEQYF

j_gene: TRBJ2-1
v_gene: TRBV28
abundance: large
d_gene: NA
CDR3nt: TGTGCCAGCAGTTTAGGTACGTGGGGCTCCAATGAGCAGTTCTTC
CDR3aa: CASSLGTWGSNEQFF

j_gene: TRBJ2-3
v_gene: TRBV19
abundance: once
d_gene: NA
CDR3nt: TGTGCCAGTAGTATAGATGGGGGATTTAGCACAGATACGCAGTATTTT
CDR3aa: CASSIDGGFSTDTQYF

j_gene: TRBJ2-7
v_gene: TRBV5-6
abundance: NA
d_gene: NA
CDR3nt: TGTGCCAGCAGCTTGAGCGGTGGCTACGAGCAGTACTTC
CDR3aa: CASSLSGGYEQYF

j_gene: TRBJ1-1
v_gene: TRBV27
abundance: NA
d_gene: TRBD1
CDR3nt: TGTGCCAGCAGTGCCGACAGGGTTCGGACTGAAGCTTTCTTT
CDR3aa: CASSADRVRTEAFF

j_gene: TRBJ2-3
v_gene: TRBV13
abundance: NA
d_gene: NA
CDR3nt: TGTGCCAGCAGCCTTTTGGGGGATACGCAGTATTTT
CDR3aa: CASSLLGDTQYF